These T cell receptor beta chains were read from a single sample in a study of graft-versus-host responses after intestinal transplantation. TCRdb's copy holds only in-frame clones and misses some; the assay was immunoSEQ multiplex PCR. This repertoire shows some 130,000 clones, approximately 90% found once; its top ten account for under 0.2%. The antigens of these receptors remain unknown. The specimen was unstimulated CD4+ T cells sorted from spleen or lymph node cells, collected before intestinal transplant. These TCRs come from a human donor who received an intestinal transplant. Both conserved end residues are part of each CDR3. A D gene is named only where the DNA matches it firmly. The size of a clone is reported for some rows only, either as once, few or many, or as a class for expanded clones.

d_call	v_call	j_call	clone_size	cdr3_aa	cdr3_nt
TRBD1	TRBV5-5	TRBJ1-3	once	CASSWTGENLSGNTIYF	TGTGCCAGCAGCTGGACAGGGGAAAACCTCTCTGGAAACACCATATATTTT
TRBD2	TRBV19	TRBJ2-3	-	CASSIGGGRADTQYF	TGTGCCAGTAGTATTGGCGGGGGGCGGGCAGATACGCAGTATTTT
TRBD1	TRBV5-5	TRBJ2-7	-	CASTLSWDSAYEQYF	TGTGCCAGCACCCTCAGTTGGGACAGCGCCTACGAGCAGTACTTC
TRBD1	TRBV4-1	TRBJ2-7	-	CASSRDREYEQYF	TGCGCCAGCAGTAGAGACAGGGAGTACGAGCAGTACTTC
TRBD1	TRBV25-1	TRBJ1-1	-	CASSDDRDTEAFF	TGTGCCAGCAGTGACGACAGGGACACTGAAGCTTTCTTT
-	TRBV15	TRBJ1-3	once	CATSTRGSSGNTIYF	TGTGCCACCAGCACAAGAGGGTCCTCTGGAAACACCATATATTTT
TRBD1	TRBV19	TRBJ1-1	-	CATQAGTAKSEAFF	TGTGCCACCCAAGCCGGGACAGCTAAATCTGAAGCTTTCTTT
-	TRBV4-1	TRBJ1-6	-	CASTPQERNNSPLHF	TGCGCCAGCACCCCTCAGGAGAGAAATAATTCACCCCTCCACTTT
TRBD2	TRBV14	TRBJ2-7	-	CASSQLPSGAGEQYF	TGTGCCAGCAGCCAATTGCCTAGCGGGGCAGGCGAGCAGTACTTC
-	TRBV10-3	TRBJ1-2	-	CAISESQEGYTF	TGTGCCATCAGTGAGTCGCAGGAGGGCTACACCTTC
-	TRBV28	TRBJ2-3	-	CASPPRAGHSVNSTDTQYF	TGTGCCAGCCCCCCCCGGGCGGGGCACTCTGTTAATAGCACAGATACGCAGTATTTT